The entry that follows covers one T cell receptor beta chain sequence. Its antigen remains unidentified. This sample is part of a study of graft-versus-host responses after intestinal transplantation. About the research overall: Every recipient underwent anti-thymocyte globulin induction, then tacrolimus and steroids for three to four years.

Measured with immunoSEQ multiplex PCR; TCRdb has only the in-frame clones, and not every one. The repertoire holds 100,000 to 120,000 clones, about 94% seen once, with 0.4% to 0.65% in the top ten. CDR1 SEHNR and CDR2 FQNEAQ come from the germline V gene (reference sequence). CDR3 length equals 12 residues. V shed 6 bases and J shed 0 bases, with 5 bases lying between them. The source is a human donor who received an intestinal transplant. Source: unstimulated CD8+ T cells sorted from spleen or lymph node cells, taken before intestinal transplant. The chain links TRBV7-9 to TRBJ1-1, with D unclear. The CDR3 DNA reads as TGTGCCAGCAGGACGTTGAACACTGAAGCTTTCTTT. Its translation: CASRTLNTEAFF. The full variable domain, with the rest looked up from reference TRBV7-9 and TRBJ1-1, is DTGVSQNPRHKITKRGQNVTFRCDPISEHNRLYWYRQTLGQGPEFLTYFQNEAQLEKSRLLSDRFSAERPKGSFSTLEIQRTEQGDSAMYLCASRTLNTEAFFGQGTRLTVV.